The 25 T cell receptor beta chains presented below share a single source sample, sequenced in a study of blood T cell repertoires in COVID-19. The protocol was immunoSEQ multiplex PCR, while the TCRdb copy is restricted to in-frame clones and leaves out a portion. The top ten hold 2.2% of the sample, which has fewer than 180,000 clones, over 65% seen once. Sequenced: peripheral blood. The receptors were sampled from a man between 70 and 80 years old with acute or convalescent COVID-19.

The V and J genes are TRBV19 and TRBJ1-1; tentative D call: TRBD1 (5 bases). The CDR3 is 12 residues long. The V gene's germline CDR1 is LNHDA and CDR2 SQIVND (reference sequence). V was pared by 5 bases and J by 3 bases, with 7 bases between. In DNA form, the CDR3 reads TGTGCCAGTAGTCGACAGCACACTGAAGCTTTCTTT. Protein sequence: CASSRQHTEAFF.

V and J are TRBV6-5 and TRBJ1-1; no firm D call. Between the trimmed V and J ends, which lost 5 bases and 1 base, there was a span of 8 bases. This CDR3 contains 13 residues. Germline CDR1 and CDR2: MNHEY and SVGAGI. The CDR3 loop is CASSPNRNTEAFF. The CDR3 nucleotides are TGTGCCAGCAGTCCCAACAGGAACACTGAAGCTTTCTTT.

This chain connects TRBV19 to TRBJ2-5; a possible D gene is TRBD2 (6 bases). The germline V gene has CDR1 LNHDA and CDR2 SQIVND (reference sequence). The CDR3 spans 14 residues. V lost 3 bases to trimming and J lost 4 bases, with 12 bases between them. CDR3 residues: CASSIVGGAETQYF. In DNA form, the CDR3 reads TGTGCCAGTAGTATCGTGGGGGGAGCAGAGACCCAGTACTTC.

The chain uses TRBV7-3 and TRBJ2-1; TRBD2 aligns across 8 bases. CDR1 is SGHTA, CDR2 FQGTGA, per germline. The CDR3 length is 16 residues. The V gene end was trimmed by 5 bases and the J gene end by 7 bases; junction bases not matched to a gene: 13. DNA for the CDR3: TGTGCCAGCAGCCGCGAGAGCGGGGGAAATGGGAATGAGCAGTTCTTC. Protein sequence: CASSRESGGNGNEQFF. Complete variable domain (other parts from reference TRBV7-3 and TRBJ2-1): GAGVSQTPSNKVTEKGKYVELRCDPISGHTALYWYRQSLGQGPEFLIYFQGTGAADDSGLPNDRFFAVRPEGSVSTLKIQRTERGDSAVYLCASSRESGGNGNEQFFGPGTRLTVL.

V is TRBV19 and J is TRBJ1-5; perhaps TRBD1 as D (6 bases). CDR3 length equals 17 residues. The V end was cut by 4 bases, the J end by 2 bases, with 18 bases between. Germline-derived CDR1 and CDR2 are LNHDA and SQIVND (reference sequence). CDR3 sequence: CASSKGTGLLGNQPQHF. The CDR3 nucleotides read TGTGCCAGTAGTAAGGGCACAGGGTTACTGGGCAATCAGCCCCAGCATTTT. The full variable domain, in which reference TRBV19 and TRBJ1-5 provide the parts outside the CDR3, is DGGITQSPKYLFRKEGQNVTLSCEQNLNHDAMYWYRQDPGQGLRLIYYSQIVNDFQKGDIAEGYSVSREKKESFPLTVTSAQKNPTAFYLCASSKGTGLLGNQPQHFGDGTRLSIL.

The V gene is TRBV5-1, the J gene TRBJ2-7; TRBD2 agrees at 8 bases. This CDR3 is 15 amino acids long. CDR1 and CDR2 from the germline V gene are SGHRS and YFSETQ. V was clipped by 4 bases and J by 3 bases; unmatched bases: 9. The DNA for the CDR3 is TGCGCCAGCAGCACGGGGAGCGGGGGCAACTACGAGCAGTACTTC. Amino acids: CASSTGSGGNYEQYF.

This rearrangement joins TRBV27 to TRBJ2-7; D unclear. CDR1 MNHEY and CDR2 SMNVEV come from the germline V gene (reference sequence). This CDR3 is built from 11 residues. V lost 4 bases and J 3 bases, leaving 4 bases between the germline ends. The CDR3 DNA reads as TGTGCCAGCAGTTCGTTCTACGAGCAGTACTTC. It yields the protein CASSSFYEQYF.

The rearrangement links TRBV5-5 to TRBJ1-1; D gene uncertain. Germline CDR1 SGHKS, CDR2 YYEKEE (reference sequence). The V gene lost 3 bases and the J gene lost 11 bases, with 17 bases spanning the gap. The CDR3 runs 13 residues. The CDR3, as DNA: TGTGCCAGCAGCTCGGAACAGTCCGGTTCGGCTTTCTTT. This gives the protein CASSSEQSGSAFF.

The chain employs TRBV7-9 and TRBJ2-5; D might be TRBD1 (6 bases). The CDR3 consists of 12 residues. Trimming took 8 bases from V and 5 from J, leaving 12 bases between them. Germline values: CDR1 SEHNR, CDR2 FQNEAQ (reference sequence). The CDR3 DNA follows: TGTGCCAGCCTCAGGGGATCCGAGACCCAGTACTTC. It yields the protein CASLRGSETQYF.

V usage is TRBV5-1 and J usage is TRBJ2-3; D unresolved. Germline V gene data show CDR1 as SGHRS and CDR2 as YFSETQ. V gave up 0 bases and J gave up 1 base, with 12 bases separating them. This CDR3 comprises 16 residues. The CDR3 DNA sequence: TGCGCCAGCAGCTTGGGGTCGGGTATTGGCACAGATACGCAGTATTTT. Its protein product is CASSLGSGIGTDTQYF.

The chain recombines TRBV7-2 with TRBJ2-7; the match to TRBD1 covers 12 bases. The V and J ends lost 2 bases and 7 bases, in that order; junction bases with no gene match: 6. The length of the CDR3 is 15 residues. Germline CDR1 is SGHTA and CDR2 is FQGNSA. The CDR3, as DNA: TGTGCCAGCAGCTTACAGGGACAGGGGGCAGGGGAGCAGTACTTC. Amino acid sequence: CASSLQGQGAGEQYF.

V usage is TRBV15 and J usage is TRBJ1-1; TRBD1 aligns across 7 bases. This CDR3 contains 14 residues. Trimming took 5 bases from V and 7 from J; bases not matched to a gene: 10. Germline lookup yields CDR1 LNHNV and CDR2 YYDKDF (reference sequence). The CDR3 loop reads CATSGGGGTDEAFF. In DNA form, the CDR3 reads TGTGCCACCAGCGGAGGGGGTGGGACAGATGAAGCTTTCTTT.

With regard to this clone: The same CDR3 arises from other DNA sequences in this sample as well. This chain links TRBV7-3 with TRBJ1-1; perhaps TRBD1 as D (6 bases). This CDR3 region has 13 residues. V lost 5 bases and J lost 4, with 11 bases in between. Germline V lookup: CDR1 SGHTA, CDR2 FQGTGA. CDR3 in DNA: TGTGCCAGCAGCCTGCAGGGGTCCACTGAAGCTTTCTTT. Protein: CASSLQGSTEAFF. Complete variable domain (other parts from reference TRBV7-3 and TRBJ1-1): GAGVSQTPSNKVTEKGKYVELRCDPISGHTALYWYRQSLGQGPEFLIYFQGTGAADDSGLPNDRFFAVRPEGSVSTLKIQRTERGDSAVYLCASSLQGSTEAFFGQGTRLTVV.

This clone has only a few counts. This chain connects TRBV2 to TRBJ2-7; the D is unclear. With 7 bases removed from V and 0 bases from J, the gap between germline ends came to 13 bases. The CDR3 covers 14 residues. CDR1 and CDR2 (germline): SNHLY, FYNNEI. CDR3 loop: CASNTPTSSYEQYF. The CDR3 DNA is TGTGCCAGCAACACCCCGACTTCCTCCTACGAGCAGTACTTC.

The chain links TRBV27 to TRBJ1-2; perhaps TRBD1 as D (5 bases). Trimming took off 5 bases at V and 8 bases at J, with 18 bases between the two ends. This CDR3 is 14 amino acids long. Germline V gene data show CDR1 as MNHEY and CDR2 as SMNVEV (reference sequence). CDR3 sequence (DNA): TGTGCCAGCAGTGCCGACATGGGTCAGGGAGGCTACACCTTC. Protein product: CASSADMGQGGYTF.

This sequence joins TRBV19 and TRBJ2-1; the match to TRBD2 covers 7 bases. J gave up 4 bases and V 1 base, and 4 bases lay outside the gene matches. Germline V CDR1 and CDR2: LNHDA, SQIVND (reference sequence). There are 15 residues in the CDR3. The CDR3 is CASSIGGRVYNEQFF. DNA for the CDR3: TGTGCCAGTAGTATAGGGGGGAGGGTTTACAATGAGCAGTTCTTC.

The genes are TRBV28 and TRBJ1-1; D is undetermined. The CDR3 sequence is 14 residues long. Deletions cut 3 bases from V and 3 bases from J, with 11 bases between. CDR1 and CDR2 from the germline V gene are MDHEN and SYDVKM. The CDR3 protein is CASSLGSRDTEAFF. The CDR3 DNA reads TGTGCCAGCAGTTTGGGGAGTAGAGACACTGAAGCTTTCTTT.

This clone was recorded once. The chain recombines TRBV19 with TRBJ2-7; 8 bases agree with TRBD2. In germline, CDR1 is LNHDA, CDR2 SQIVND (reference sequence). The J segment lost 10 bases and the V segment lost 4 bases, leaving 6 bases of the junction unmatched. The CDR3 spans 12 residues. CDR3 coding DNA: TGTGCCAGTAGTACGGGGGGGCCTACACAGTACTTC. Translation gives CASSTGGPTQYF.

The rearrangement links TRBV6-5 to TRBJ2-1; 11 nucleotides agree with TRBD2. CDR1 is MNHEY, CDR2 SVGAGI, per germline. This CDR3 has 15 residues. V gave up 5 bases and J gave up 7 bases; unmatched junction bases: 7. The CDR3 DNA reads as TGTGCCAGCAGTCCCGGGACTAGCGGTACGAATGAGCAGTTCTTC. This encodes CASSPGTSGTNEQFF.

This sequence joins TRBV2 and TRBJ2-1; 7 nucleotides align to TRBD1. Germline-derived CDR1 and CDR2 are SNHLY and FYNNEI. J was trimmed by 9 bases and V by 8 bases; bases with no gene match: 16. The CDR3 runs 15 residues. CDR3 in amino acids: CASVFGDRAIGEQFF. The CDR3 bases are TGTGCCAGCGTTTTTGGGGACAGAGCTATAGGTGAGCAGTTCTTC.

The chain combines TRBV19 with TRBJ1-5; tentatively, D is TRBD1 (5 bases). Germline V CDR1 and CDR2: LNHDA, SQIVND (reference sequence). This CDR3 has 15 amino acids. Between the trimmed V and J ends, which lost 2 bases and 2 bases, there was a span of 10 bases. CDR3 in amino acids: CASSINRGGNQPQHF. The CDR3 DNA sequence: TGTGCCAGTAGTATAAACCGGGGGGGCAATCAGCCCCAGCATTTT.

This clone was recorded a few times. The chain joins TRBV2 to TRBJ1-5, with 10 bases fitting TRBD1. CDR1 and CDR2 from the germline V gene are SNHLY and FYNNEI. The CDR3 sequence is 16 residues long. Trimming removed 6 bases from V and 0 bases from J; junction bases left unmatched: 5. The CDR3 reads CASSRDRGNSNQPQHF. CDR3 sequence (DNA): TGTGCCAGCAGCCGGGACAGGGGAAATAGCAATCAGCCCCAGCATTTT.

This rearrangement joins TRBV5-1 to TRBJ2-1; D is possibly TRBD2 (6 bases). Germline CDR1 and CDR2: SGHRS and YFSETQ. The CDR3 extends over 15 amino acids. Trimming left V 1 base short and J 7 bases short, with 15 bases between. CDR3 in DNA: TGCGCCAGCAGCTTGACGACTGGGGGGTTGAATGAGCAGTTCTTC. Translated, it gives CASSLTTGGLNEQFF.

This rearrangement joins TRBV14 to TRBJ1-2; tentatively, D is TRBD1 (5 bases). Trimming pared 6 bases from V and 6 bases from J, leaving 14 bases between. This CDR3 contains 13 residues. Looked up from germline, CDR1 is SGHDN and CDR2 is FVKESK. The DNA of the CDR3 is TGTGCCAGCAGGGGGGGGAACCACGATGGCTACACCTTC. Its protein product is CASRGGNHDGYTF.

The chain recombines TRBV19 with TRBJ2-2; 11 bases are a match to TRBD1. This CDR3 has 16 residues. Germline V gives CDR1 LNHDA, CDR2 SQIVND (reference sequence). J gave up 7 bases and V 4 bases, and 8 bases lay outside the gene matches. The DNA of the CDR3 is TGTGCCAGTAGTACCACCGGGACAGGGGGAATCGGGGAGCTGTTTTTT. Its translation is CASSTTGTGGIGELFF. The entire variable domain, with the rest obtained from reference TRBV19 and TRBJ2-2, is as follows: DGGITQSPKYLFRKEGQNVTLSCEQNLNHDAMYWYRQDPGQGLRLIYYSQIVNDFQKGDIAEGYSVSREKKESFPLTVTSAQKNPTAFYLCASSTTGTGGIGELFFGEGSRLTVL.